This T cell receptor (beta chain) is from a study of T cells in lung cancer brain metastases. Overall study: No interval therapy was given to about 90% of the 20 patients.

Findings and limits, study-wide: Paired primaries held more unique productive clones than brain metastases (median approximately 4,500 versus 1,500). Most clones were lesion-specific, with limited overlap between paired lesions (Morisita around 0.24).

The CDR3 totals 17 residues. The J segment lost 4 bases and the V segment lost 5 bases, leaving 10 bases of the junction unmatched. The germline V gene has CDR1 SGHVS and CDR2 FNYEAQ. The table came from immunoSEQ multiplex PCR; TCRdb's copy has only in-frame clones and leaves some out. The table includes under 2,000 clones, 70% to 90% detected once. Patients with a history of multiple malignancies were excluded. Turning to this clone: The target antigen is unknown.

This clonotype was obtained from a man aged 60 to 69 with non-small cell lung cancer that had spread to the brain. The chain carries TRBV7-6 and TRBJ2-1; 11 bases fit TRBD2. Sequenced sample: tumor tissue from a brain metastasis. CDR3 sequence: CASSTRPGTSGYNEQFF. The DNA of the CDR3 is TGTGCCAGCAGCACCCGCCCCGGGACTAGCGGATACAATGAGCAGTTCTTC.